Shown below are 18 T cell receptor beta chains from a single sample sequenced in a study of T cell responses to AZD1222 COVID-19 vaccine. TCRdb's copy holds only in-frame clones and misses some; the assay was immunoSEQ multiplex PCR. The repertoire holds roughly 120,000 clones, with 70% to 90% as singletons. The source material was peripheral blood, sampled on day 0 of AZD1222 vaccination. Every receptor here comes from an adult in good health.

The V and J genes are TRBV7-2 and TRBJ2-3; the match to TRBD2 covers 9 bases. J was trimmed by 10 bases and V by 7 bases; bases with no gene match: 15. CDR1 SGHTA and CDR2 FQGNSA come from the germline V gene. The CDR3 is made up of 15 amino acids. The CDR3 region has the DNA TGTGCCAGCACCTACGGTAGCGGGGGAACCTTGGCGCAGTATTTT. Residues: CASTYGSGGTLAQYF.

The gene calls are TRBV18 and TRBJ1-1; D is uncertain. The V end was cut by 4 bases, the J end by 1 base, with 7 bases between. The germline V gene encodes CDR1 KGHSH and CDR2 LQKENI. The length of the CDR3 is 13 residues. For the CDR3, the DNA is TGTGCCAGCTCACTCAGGACGAACACTGAAGCTTTCTTT. This encodes CASSLRTNTEAFF.

The genes are TRBV15 and TRBJ2-7, with D unclear. Germline V CDR1 and CDR2: LNHNV, YYDKDF (reference sequence). V lost 1 base and J lost 3, with 4 bases in between. There are 12 residues in the CDR3. CDR3 sequence: CATSRGGYEQYF. For the CDR3, the DNA is TGTGCCACCAGCAGAGGCGGCTACGAGCAGTACTTC. The variable domain in full, completed from reference TRBV15 and TRBJ2-7, reads DAMVIQNPRYQVTQFGKPVTLSCSQTLNHNVMYWYQQKSSQAPKLLFHYYDKDFNNEADTPDNFQSRRPNTSFCFLDIRSPGLGDTAMYLCATSRGGYEQYFGPGTRLTVT.

The chain is built from TRBV27 and TRBJ1-2; weak D call: TRBD1 (5 bases). Trimming cost V 5 bases and J 2 bases, with 18 bases left between them. This CDR3 has 16 residues. Germline V gives CDR1 MNHEY, CDR2 SMNVEV (reference sequence). In nucleotides, the CDR3 is TGTGCCAGCAGTCCAAGGGGTGGGGCAGGGAACTATGGCTACACCTTC. Protein product: CASSPRGGAGNYGYTF.

This chain connects TRBV5-1 to TRBJ1-1; D is uncertain. The germline gives CDR1 SGHRS, CDR2 YFSETQ. V gave up 4 bases and J gave up 3 bases, with 10 bases separating them. This CDR3 spans 13 amino acids. The CDR3 is CASSPGGDTEAFF. In DNA form, the CDR3 reads TGCGCCAGCAGCCCCGGCGGGGACACTGAAGCTTTCTTT.

The chain uses TRBV6-5 and TRBJ2-7, with D possibly being TRBD2 (5 bases). Trimming removed 5 bases from V and 2 bases from J, with 16 bases in between. Germline values: CDR1 MNHEY, CDR2 SVGAGI. The CDR3 extends over 15 amino acids. DNA for the CDR3: TGTGCCAGCAGTCCCCCAAAGGACTTCACCTACGAGCAGTACTTC. As protein: CASSPPKDFTYEQYF.

The chain couples TRBV2 to TRBJ2-7; perhaps TRBD2 as D (6 bases). CDR3 length: 14 residues. From germline, CDR1 is SNHLY and CDR2 FYNNEI. The ends were cut back, 7 bases at V and 2 bases at J, with 15 bases in the middle. CDR3 nucleotide sequence: TGTGCCAGCACCCCTAGCGTGGGCACCTACGAGCAGTACTTC. This translates into CASTPSVGTYEQYF. Full variable domain (outside the CDR3, taken from reference TRBV2 and TRBJ2-7): EPEVTQTPSHQVTQMGQEVILRCVPISNHLYFYWYRQILGQKVEFLVSFYNNEISEKSEIFDDQFSVERPDGSNFTLKIRSTKLEDSAMYFCASTPSVGTYEQYFGPGTRLTVT.

The chain links TRBV7-2 to TRBJ2-2; D gene unclear. The CDR3 extends over 11 amino acids. The germline V gene encodes CDR1 SGHTA and CDR2 FQGNSA. Trimming pared 6 bases from V and 4 bases from J, leaving 3 bases between. DNA of the CDR3: TGTGCCAGCAGAGGCACCGGGGAGCTGTTTTTT. Its protein is CASRGTGELFF. Combining the CDR3 with reference TRBV7-2 and TRBJ2-2 gives the whole variable domain GAGVSQSPSNKVTEKGKDVELRCDPISGHTALYWYRQSLGQGLEFLIYFQGNSAPDKSGLPSDRFSAERTGGSVSTLTIQRTQQEDSAVYLCASRGTGELFFGEGSRLTVL.

Worth noting for this clone: Other DNA sequences within the sample encode an identical CDR3. This chain links TRBV5-4 with TRBJ2-1; TRBD2 might be the D (5 bases). CDR3 length: 13 amino acids. Germline CDR1 and CDR2: SGHNT and YYREEE (reference sequence). The V end lost 1 base, the J end lost 6 bases, and 8 bases lay between the germline ends. The CDR3 reads CASSLRGSNEQFF. The CDR3 bases are TGTGCCAGCAGCTTGCGGGGTTCCAATGAGCAGTTCTTC.

CDR3 region: CASSTETNNEQFF. DNA of the CDR3: TGCGCCAGCAGCACCGAAACTAACAATGAGCAGTTCTTC. The V call is TRBV5-1, the J call TRBJ2-1, with D unclear. Between the trimmed V and J ends, which lost 4 bases and 5 bases, there was a span of 10 bases. The CDR3 contains 13 residues. Germline-derived CDR1 and CDR2 are SGHRS and YFSETQ. Looking up the rest from reference TRBV5-1 and TRBJ2-1 gives the full variable domain: KAGVTQTPRYLIKTRGQQVTLSCSPISGHRSVSWYQQTPGQGLQFLFEYFSETQRNKGNFPGRFSGRQFSNSRSEMNVSTLELGDSALYLCASSTETNNEQFFGPGTRLTVL.

The V gene is TRBV12-3 or TRBV12-4, the J gene TRBJ2-7; D might be TRBD1 (5 bases). This CDR3 contains 13 residues. The germline V and J ends were trimmed by 6 bases and 6 bases, with 15 bases remaining between them. CDR3 coding DNA: TGTGCCAGCAGCCACAGGACGGGCGGCGAGCAGTACTTC. Its protein is CASSHRTGGEQYF.

The chain recombines TRBV15 with TRBJ1-6; no definite D call. Germline V gene lookup returns CDR1 LNHNV and CDR2 YYDKDF (reference sequence). This CDR3 comprises 15 residues. V was pared by 2 bases and J by 11 bases, with 16 bases between. For the CDR3, the DNA is TGTGCCACCAGCAGAAACACGATACCTGGGACACCCCTCCACTTT. This gives the protein CATSRNTIPGTPLHF.

This clone has a handful of counts. V is TRBV11-2 and J is TRBJ1-3; no reliable D call. CDR3 length equals 14 residues. Germline V gene lookup returns CDR1 SGHAT and CDR2 FQNNGV. V was shortened by 7 bases and J by 0 bases, with 10 bases between the two germline ends. The CDR3 sequence is CASTKYDSGNTIYF. The CDR3 DNA reads TGTGCCAGCACGAAATACGACTCTGGAAACACCATATATTTT.

The chain recombines TRBV5-4 with TRBJ2-7; TRBD2 matches at 8 bases. V gave up 5 bases and J gave up 5 bases; unmatched junction bases: 6. CDR3 length: 13 residues. Germline V CDR1 and CDR2: SGHNT, YYREEE (reference sequence). CDR3 amino acids: CASRPGLVDEQYF. CDR3 DNA sequence: TGTGCCAGCAGGCCGGGACTAGTTGACGAGCAGTACTTC.

This clone was found a few times. The chain recombines TRBV19 with TRBJ1-4; D perhaps matches TRBD1 (6 bases). Germline assignment: CDR1 LNHDA and CDR2 SQIVND (reference sequence). The CDR3 totals 16 residues. The V gene lost 4 bases and the J gene lost 10 bases, with 22 bases spanning the gap. The CDR3 region is CASSTVAATGYPKLFF. The CDR3 DNA is TGTGCCAGTAGTACCGTAGCTGCGACAGGATATCCAAAACTGTTTTTT.

The chain recombines TRBV10-3 with TRBJ2-1; TRBD2 aligns across 8 bases. Germline V gene data show CDR1 as ENHRY and CDR2 as SYGVKD. This CDR3 region has 15 residues. J gave up 10 bases and V 2 bases, and 10 bases lay outside the gene matches. The CDR3 DNA sequence: TGTGCCATCAGTGAGGTCTCAAGGACTAGCTACGAGCAGTTCTTC. Protein sequence: CAISEVSRTSYEQFF.

This chain connects TRBV29-1 to TRBJ1-1; D unclear. The germline V and J ends were trimmed by 1 base and 4 bases, with 10 bases remaining between them. Per the germline V gene, CDR1 is SQVTM and CDR2 is ANQGSEA. The CDR3 runs to 13 residues. CDR3 coding DNA: TGCAGCGTTGAAGTGAGGGAAGGCACTGAAGCTTTCTTT. Protein: CSVEVREGTEAFF.

The J gene is TRBJ1-6, the V gene TRBV13; no definite D call. Trimming pared 1 base from V and 9 bases from J, leaving 10 bases between. Germline CDR1 reads PRHDT; CDR2 reads FYEKMQ (reference sequence). The CDR3 is 14 residues long. This CDR3 reads CASSLEPPGSPLHF. The CDR3 DNA reads as TGTGCCAGCAGCTTAGAACCCCCCGGTTCACCCCTCCACTTT.